A selection of T cell receptor beta chains follows, all from one sample in a study of blood T cell repertoires in COVID-19. Using immunoSEQ multiplex PCR, the repertoire was profiled, and TCRdb retains in-frame clones only, with some absent. The sample has about 400,000 clones, approximately 88% seen once. The sequenced material came from PBMCs or T cells enriched from blood (not recorded which). The source is a woman in her thirties or forties with acute COVID-19. CDR3s include the opening cysteine and the closing phenylalanine or tryptophan. Fields, in order: J gene, D gene, V gene, clone size, CDR3 protein, CDR3 DNA. D genes are given only for firm matches. Size is stated for part of the rows, as once, few or many counts, or as a class when the clone is expanded.

TRBJ2-3 . TRBV3-1/TRBV3-2 . CASSQAPATTDTQYF TGTGCCAGCAGCCAAGCTCCAGCGACCACAGATACGCAGTATTTT
TRBJ2-1 TRBD2 TRBV7-6 . CASSEGLAGGWSEQFF TGTGCCAGCAGCGAGGGACTAGCGGGGGGTTGGAGTGAGCAGTTCTTC
TRBJ2-7 . TRBV5-1 . CASSLAPWRGGDSSYEQYF TGCGCCAGCAGCTTGGCCCCGTGGCGCGGGGGCGATTCCTCCTACGAGCAGTACTTC
TRBJ2-3 . TRBV29-1 once CSVGPGGESTDTQYF TGCAGCGTTGGGCCCGGCGGGGAAAGCACAGATACGCAGTATTTT
TRBJ2-2 . TRBV14 . CASSPVIGRGVPGELFF TGTGCCAGCAGCCCCGTTATAGGTAGGGGCGTCCCCGGGGAGCTGTTTTTT
TRBJ1-6 . TRBV5-5 . CASSPAGFYNSPLHF TGTGCCAGCAGTCCCGCGGGGTTCTATAATTCACCCCTCCACTTT
TRBJ2-2 TRBD1 TRBV5-1 . CATASGALGGGWSGELFF TGCGCCACAGCGAGCGGTGCGTTAGGGGGCGGTTGGTCCGGGGAGCTGTTTTTT
TRBJ2-6 TRBD1 TRBV11-2 . CASSLVAQGGSGANVLTF TGTGCCAGCAGCTTAGTGGCACAGGGGGGATCTGGGGCCAACGTCCTGACTTTC
TRBJ1-6 . TRBV5-1 . CASSLVQGQDSPLHF TGCGCCAGCAGCTTGGTTCAGGGGCAGGATTCACCCCTCCACTTT
TRBJ1-2 TRBD1 TRBV6-2/TRBV6-3 . CASSYFQDRANYGYTF TGTGCCAGCAGTTACTTTCAGGACAGGGCCAACTATGGCTACACCTTC
TRBJ1-5 . TRBV2 . CASTFGGGNQPQHF TGTGCCAGCACCTTCGGGGGGGGGAATCAGCCCCAGCATTTT
TRBJ2-7 TRBD2 TRBV5-4 few CASSRGGGKLSYEQYF TGTGCCAGCAGCCGAGGCGGGGGGAAACTCTCCTACGAGCAGTACTTC
TRBJ1-5 . TRBV10-2 . CASGGELYQPQHF TGCGCCAGCGGGGGGGAGTTATATCAGCCCCAGCATTTT
TRBJ1-6 TRBD1 TRBV25-1 once CASRTDRGYSPLHF TGTGCCAGCAGGACGGACAGGGGCTATTCACCCCTCCACTTT
TRBJ1-1 . TRBV6-6 . CASSYRQLEAFF TGTGCCAGCAGTTATCGACAGCTCGAAGCTTTCTTT
TRBJ2-7 . TRBV6-1 . CASSGLQGRLRNEQYF TGTGCCAGCAGTGGCCTACAGGGAAGGCTGAGGAACGAGCAGTACTTC
TRBJ1-6 . TRBV18 few CASSPPGGSNSPLHF TGTGCCAGCTCACCTCCGGGGGGTAGTAATTCACCCCTCCACTTT
TRBJ2-5 . TRBV7-8 . CASREGFQETQYF TGTGCCAGCAGGGAGGGATTTCAAGAGACCCAGTACTTC
TRBJ1-6 TRBD1 TRBV5-4 . CASRRGQAENSPLHF TGTGCCAGCAGACGGGGACAGGCTGAGAATTCACCCCTCCACTTT
TRBJ2-7 TRBD1 TRBV18 once CASSPPGQVYEQYF TGTGCCAGCTCACCCCCGGGACAGGTCTACGAGCAGTACTTC
TRBJ1-1 . TRBV4-1 once CASSSQVRNTEAFF TGCGCCAGCAGCTCCCAGGTTCGCAACACTGAAGCTTTCTTT
TRBJ1-4 TRBD1 TRBV5-4 . CASSPDRANEKLFF TGTGCCAGCAGCCCGGACAGGGCGAATGAAAAACTGTTTTTT
TRBJ2-2 . TRBV7-9 . CASSLGGTGELFF TGTGCCAGCAGCTTAGGAGGGACCGGGGAGCTGTTTTTT
TRBJ1-5 TRBD1 TRBV27 . CASSLAGTGGLPQHF TGTGCCAGCAGTTTAGCCGGGACAGGGGGCCTGCCCCAGCATTTT
TRBJ1-4 . TRBV29-1 once CSVADTVIEKLFF TGCAGCGTTGCGGACACCGTTATTGAAAAACTGTTTTTT
TRBJ1-6 TRBD1 TRBV29-1 . CSVTTTGDSPLHF TGCAGCGTCACTACGACAGGGGACTCACCCCTCCACTTT
TRBJ1-1 . TRBV19 once CASSPGRTEAFF TGTGCCAGTAGCCCAGGAAGGACTGAAGCTTTCTTT
TRBJ1-2 . TRBV30 . CAWSRRINYGYTF TGTGCCTGGAGTCGGCGGATTAACTATGGCTACACCTTC
TRBJ2-7 TRBD1 TRBV3-1/TRBV3-2 once CASSQTTGQGTHEQYF TGTGCCAGCAGCCAAACTACGGGACAGGGAACCCACGAGCAGTACTTC
TRBJ1-2 . TRBV29-1 . CSADDRPGYGYTF TGCAGCGCTGACGACAGGCCGGGGTATGGCTACACCTTC
TRBJ1-1 TRBD1 TRBV27 . CASSPWTGQDTEAFF TGTGCCAGCAGTCCCTGGACAGGACAAGACACTGAAGCTTTCTTT
TRBJ1-1 . TRBV7-6 . CASSQFRAEAFF TGTGCCAGCAGCCAATTCAGGGCTGAAGCTTTCTTT
TRBJ1-2 . TRBV5-1 once CASSIGGPGDGYTF TGCGCCAGCAGCATAGGGGGTCCAGGAGATGGCTACACCTTC
TRBJ2-5 TRBD2 TRBV5-1 . CASSFSGGSDETQYF TGCGCCAGCAGCTTTAGCGGGGGCTCCGACGAGACCCAGTACTTC
TRBJ2-7 TRBD1 TRBV3-1/TRBV3-2 few CASSPTGTGGDEQYF TGTGCCAGCAGCCCGACCGGGACAGGGGGCGACGAGCAGTACTTC
TRBJ1-1 . TRBV19 . CASSIYRVTEAFF TGTGCCAGTAGTATATACAGGGTTACTGAAGCTTTCTTT
TRBJ1-1 . TRBV28 . CASSSPRHPGTTEAFF TGTGCCAGCAGTTCCCCTAGGCATCCGGGTACCACTGAAGCTTTCTTT
TRBJ2-7 TRBD2 TRBV2 . CASRLAFYEQYF TGTGCCAGTCGACTAGCTTTTTACGAGCAGTACTTC
TRBJ1-1 . TRBV15 . CATSSWNTEAFF TGTGCCACCAGCAGCTGGAACACTGAAGCTTTCTTT
TRBJ1-1 . TRBV18 . CASSPLTEGTEAFF TGTGCCAGCTCACCCTTAACAGAGGGCACTGAAGCTTTCTTT
TRBJ2-1 . TRBV4-2 once CASSQEWVGARLNEQFF TGTGCCAGCAGCCAAGAATGGGTGGGGGCGCGATTAAATGAGCAGTTCTTC
TRBJ2-2 . TRBV4-1 . CASSQAAGTNTGELFF TGCGCCAGCAGCCAGGCCGCAGGGACGAACACCGGGGAGCTGTTTTTT
TRBJ2-5 TRBD2 TRBV4-1 . CASSQSRISGYQETQYF TGCGCCAGCAGCCAATCTAGGATTAGCGGGTACCAAGAGACCCAGTACTTC
TRBJ1-5 TRBD1 TRBV30 . CAWAKGQGDQPQHF TGTGCCTGGGCTAAGGGACAGGGGGATCAGCCCCAGCATTTT
TRBJ1-1 TRBD1 TRBV7-8 . CASSTPGQGEAFF TGTGCCAGCAGCACTCCGGGACAGGGGGAAGCTTTCTTT
TRBJ1-2 . TRBV28 . CASSTRYGYTF TGTGCCAGCAGTACGCGTTATGGCTACACCTTC
TRBJ1-3 TRBD1 TRBV5-4 . CASSGGQGHSGNTIYF TGTGCCAGCAGCGGAGGACAGGGTCACTCTGGAAACACCATATATTTT